Below are 15 T cell receptor beta chains sequenced from a single sample in a study of OX40 agonist ivuxolimab in advanced cancers. Assay: immunoSEQ multiplex PCR; the TCRdb copy retains only in-frame clones and omits some. This sample has roughly 50,000 clones, with around 90% found just once. Sample: CD4+ or CD8+ T cells sorted from blood, taken in a trial of the OX40 agonist ivuxolimab. The receptors were sampled from an adult with an advanced solid tumor such as melanoma, head and neck, liver or kidney cancer.

This chain connects TRBV5-4 to TRBJ2-7; 8 bases match TRBD1. In germline, CDR1 is SGHNT, CDR2 YYREEE (reference sequence). The V segment lost 4 bases and the J segment 1 base; nucleotides outside the gene matches: 4. This CDR3 has 14 amino acids. The DNA of the CDR3 is TGTGCCAGCAGCCTTGGGGACAGGTCCTACGAGCAGTACTTC. Its translation is CASSLGDRSYEQYF.

The genes are TRBV19 and TRBJ1-1; the D gene is possibly TRBD1 (6 bases). CDR1 is LNHDA, CDR2 SQIVND, per germline (reference sequence). The CDR3 sequence is 16 residues long. V lost 3 bases, J lost 0 bases, and 14 bases lay in between. The CDR3 nucleotides read TGTGCCAGTAGTATTGGAGTAACAGGGCTGAACACTGAAGCTTTCTTT. Translated: CASSIGVTGLNTEAFF.

V gene TRBV6-5 combines with J gene TRBJ2-7; D uncertain. CDR3 length equals 14 residues. Trimming shortened V by 2 bases and J by 1 base, and 9 bases separated the two germline ends. Germline CDR1 and CDR2: MNHEY and SVGAGI. The CDR3: CASSYHDGSYEQYF. The CDR3 DNA reads as TGTGCCAGCAGTTACCACGACGGATCCTACGAGCAGTACTTC.

The chain combines TRBV18 with TRBJ1-1; 7 bases match TRBD1. V lost 4 bases to trimming and J lost 3 bases; unmatched junction nucleotides: 8. Germline loops: CDR1 KGHSH, CDR2 LQKENI. This CDR3 comprises 15 residues. For the CDR3, the DNA is TGTGCCAGCTCACGAGGGGGCGTAGGGTACACTGAAGCTTTCTTT. Translated: CASSRGGVGYTEAFF.

This clone appeared once. The CDR3 reads CASSLPPGDEAFF. The CDR3 coding sequence is TGTGCCAGTAGCCTCCCCCCAGGGGATGAAGCTTTCTTT. The genes are TRBV19 and TRBJ1-1; maybe TRBD1 (6 bases). The germline gives CDR1 LNHDA, CDR2 SQIVND (reference sequence). Between the trimmed V and J ends, which lost 6 bases and 7 bases, there was a span of 15 bases. This CDR3 comprises 13 residues. The full variable domain, with the rest looked up from reference TRBV19 and TRBJ1-1, is DGGITQSPKYLFRKEGQNVTLSCEQNLNHDAMYWYRQDPGQGLRLIYYSQIVNDFQKGDIAEGYSVSREKKESFPLTVTSAQKNPTAFYLCASSLPPGDEAFFGQGTRLTVV.

The CDR3 reads CASTKSGRGFSNQPQHF. The CDR3 bases are TGTGCCAGCACCAAATCAGGACGGGGTTTTAGCAATCAGCCCCAGCATTTT. V and J are TRBV28 and TRBJ1-5, with D unclear. V lost 7 bases and J lost 0, with 19 bases in between. The germline gives CDR1 MDHEN, CDR2 SYDVKM. This CDR3 region has 17 residues.

The gene calls are TRBV13 and TRBJ2-1; D remains unclear. This CDR3 is built from 15 residues. Germline loops: CDR1 PRHDT, CDR2 FYEKMQ (reference sequence). Between the trimmed V and J ends, which lost 1 base and 10 bases, there was a span of 17 bases. The CDR3 sequence: CASSLDVRLGEEQFF. DNA of the CDR3: TGTGCCAGCAGCTTAGACGTTCGGCTGGGCGAAGAGCAGTTCTTC.

The chain uses TRBV27 and TRBJ2-5; possibly TRBD1 for D (6 bases). The CDR3 totals 18 residues. CDR1 and CDR2 from the germline V gene are MNHEY and SMNVEV (reference sequence). V lost 1 base and J lost 3, with 21 bases in between. CDR3 loop: CASSLLDSHSGPKETQYF. CDR3 nucleotides: TGTGCCAGCAGTTTATTGGACAGTCACTCGGGGCCCAAAGAGACCCAGTACTTC.

This clone occurred once. This chain connects TRBV30 to TRBJ2-1, with D possibly matching TRBD2 (5 bases). The CDR3 loop spans 16 amino acids. Germline-derived CDR1 and CDR2 are GTSNPN and SVGIG (reference sequence). V shed 0 bases and J shed 8 bases, with 20 bases lying between them. For the CDR3, the DNA is TGTGCCTGGAGTGTCTCGCGGGCGGCCCCCGGGGATGAGCAGTTCTTC. Its protein product is CAWSVSRAAPGDEQFF.

This clone is labeled as medium-sized (0.01 to 0.1%). The V and J genes are TRBV6-6 and TRBJ1-1; 7 bases line up with TRBD1. CDR1 and CDR2 from the germline V gene are MNHNY and SVGAGI (reference sequence). V dropped 2 bases and J dropped 2; count of bases not matched to a gene: 5. This CDR3 contains 15 residues. The CDR3 region is CASSYATGFNTEAFF. The CDR3 DNA is TGTGCCAGCAGTTACGCGACAGGGTTCAACACTGAAGCTTTCTTT.

This clone was counted once. J is TRBJ1-3 and V is TRBV7-9; a weak D match, TRBD1 (6 bases). This CDR3 has 14 amino acids. V was cut by 4 bases and J by 0 bases, with 7 bases left in between. From germline, CDR1 is SEHNR and CDR2 FQNEAQ (reference sequence). The CDR3 bases are TGTGCCAGCAGCTGGACAGTCTCTGGAAACACCATATATTTT. The encoded protein is CASSWTVSGNTIYF. Variable domain in full (rest from reference TRBV7-9 and TRBJ1-3): DTGVSQNPRHKITKRGQNVTFRCDPISEHNRLYWYRQTLGQGPEFLTYFQNEAQLEKSRLLSDRFSAERPKGSFSTLEIQRTEQGDSAMYLCASSWTVSGNTIYFGEGSWLTVV.

This chain connects TRBV11-2 to TRBJ2-2, with 7 bases that match TRBD2. The V and J ends lost 2 bases and 2 bases, in that order; junction bases with no gene match: 5. Germline assignment: CDR1 SGHAT and CDR2 FQNNGV. The CDR3 is 16 residues long. The CDR3 is CASSLRSGINTGELFF. DNA for the CDR3: TGTGCCAGCAGCTTACGAAGCGGGATTAACACCGGGGAGCTGTTTTTT. The full variable domain, rest sourced from reference TRBV11-2 and TRBJ2-2, is EAGVAQSPRYKIIEKRQSVAFWCNPISGHATLYWYQQILGQGPKLLIQFQNNGVVDDSQLPKDRFSAERLKGVDSTLKIQPAKLEDSAVYLCASSLRSGINTGELFFGEGSRLTVL.

The chain is built from TRBV19 and TRBJ2-2; D is tentatively TRBD1 or TRBD2 (5 bases each). The germline CDR1 and CDR2 sequences are LNHDA and SQIVND (reference sequence). The CDR3 covers 18 residues. V lost 0 bases to trimming and J lost 1 base, with 15 bases between them. CDR3 DNA sequence: TGTGCCAGTAGTATAGATCGGGACGGCAACCAGAACACCGGGGAGCTGTTTTTT. Its protein product is CASSIDRDGNQNTGELFF.

The rearrangement joins TRBV9 to TRBJ2-2; D is unresolved. CDR3 size: 16 residues. CDR1 and CDR2 from the germline V gene are SGDLS and YYNGEE. V was shortened by 4 bases and J by 7 bases, with 20 bases between the two germline ends. The CDR3 sequence: CASSPQDPPLGGELFF. The CDR3 nucleotides read TGTGCCAGCAGCCCCCAGGATCCCCCCTTGGGCGGGGAGCTGTTTTTT.

The chain is built from TRBV4-2 and TRBJ2-3; TRBD2 matches at 13 bases. Per germline, CDR1 LGHNA and CDR2 YNFKEQ. The junction had 3 bases not matched to a gene; V was cut back by 1 base and J by 5 bases. The CDR3 covers 16 residues. CDR3 in DNA: TGTGCCAGCAGCCAAGGACTAGCGGGGGGACGAGATACGCAGTATTTT. Encoded protein: CASSQGLAGGRDTQYF.